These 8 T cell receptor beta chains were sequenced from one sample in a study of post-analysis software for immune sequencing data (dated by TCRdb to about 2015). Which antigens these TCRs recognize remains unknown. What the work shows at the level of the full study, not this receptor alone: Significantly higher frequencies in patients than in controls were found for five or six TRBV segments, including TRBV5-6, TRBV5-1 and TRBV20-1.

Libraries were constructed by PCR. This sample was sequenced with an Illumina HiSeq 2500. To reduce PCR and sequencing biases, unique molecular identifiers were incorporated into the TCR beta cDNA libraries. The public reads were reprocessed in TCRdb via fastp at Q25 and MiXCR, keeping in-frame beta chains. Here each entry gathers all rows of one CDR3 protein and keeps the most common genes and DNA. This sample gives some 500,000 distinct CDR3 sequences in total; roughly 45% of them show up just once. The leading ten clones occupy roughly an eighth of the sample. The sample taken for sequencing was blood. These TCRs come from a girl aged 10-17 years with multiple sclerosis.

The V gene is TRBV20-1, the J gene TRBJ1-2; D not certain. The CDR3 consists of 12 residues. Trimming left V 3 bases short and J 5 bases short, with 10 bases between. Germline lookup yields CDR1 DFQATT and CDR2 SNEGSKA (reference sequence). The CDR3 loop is CSASLQSYGYTF. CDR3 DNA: TGCAGTGCTAGCCTTCAGAGTTATGGCTACACCTTC.

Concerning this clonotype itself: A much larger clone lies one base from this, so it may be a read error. In DNA, the CDR3 is TGTGCCAGCAGTCTCCAGGAGGACACTGAAGCTTTCTTT. Translating it yields CASSLQEDTEAFF. The gene calls are TRBV12-3 or TRBV12-4 and TRBJ1-1, with unresolved D. The CDR3 contains 13 residues. V dropped 5 bases and J dropped 3 bases, with 10 bases sitting between them.

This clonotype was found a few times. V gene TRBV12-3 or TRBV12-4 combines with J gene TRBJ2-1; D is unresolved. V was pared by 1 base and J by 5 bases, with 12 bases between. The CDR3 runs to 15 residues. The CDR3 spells CASSLGLVAHNEQFF. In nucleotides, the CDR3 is TGTGCCAGCAGTTTAGGGCTAGTTGCCCACAATGAGCAGTTCTTC.

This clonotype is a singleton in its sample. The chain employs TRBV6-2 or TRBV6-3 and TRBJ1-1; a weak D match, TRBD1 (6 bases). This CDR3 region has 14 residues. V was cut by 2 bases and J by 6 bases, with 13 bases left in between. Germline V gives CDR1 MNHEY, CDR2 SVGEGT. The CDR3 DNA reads TGTGCCAGCAGTTACGGTAAGGGGGGACCTGAAGCTTTCTTT. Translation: CASSYGKGGPEAFF.

The CDR3 region is CASSQSRSNEQFF. CDR3 bases: TGCGCCAGCAGCCAATCTAGGAGCAATGAGCAGTTCTTC. The chain uses TRBV4-1 and TRBJ2-1; D remains ambiguous. The CDR3 consists of 13 residues. Germline CDR1 reads MGHRA; CDR2 reads YSYEKL. Between the trimmed V and J ends, which lost 2 bases and 6 bases, there was a span of 8 bases.

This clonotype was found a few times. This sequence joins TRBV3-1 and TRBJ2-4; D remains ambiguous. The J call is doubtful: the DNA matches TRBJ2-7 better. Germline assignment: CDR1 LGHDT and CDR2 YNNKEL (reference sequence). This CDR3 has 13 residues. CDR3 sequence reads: CASSQQVPYEQYF. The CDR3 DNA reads TGTGCCAGCAGCCAACAGGTTCCTTACGAGCAGTACTTC.

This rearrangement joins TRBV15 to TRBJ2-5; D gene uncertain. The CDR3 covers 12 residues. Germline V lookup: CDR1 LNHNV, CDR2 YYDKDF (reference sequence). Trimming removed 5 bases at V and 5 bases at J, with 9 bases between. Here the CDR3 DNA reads TGTGCCACCAGCTTGGGAATGGAGACCCAGTACTTC. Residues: CATSLGMETQYF.

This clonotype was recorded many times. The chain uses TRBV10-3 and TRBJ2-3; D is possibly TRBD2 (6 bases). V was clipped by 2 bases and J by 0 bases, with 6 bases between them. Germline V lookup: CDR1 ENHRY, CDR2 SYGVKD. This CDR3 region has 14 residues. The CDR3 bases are TGTGCCATCAGTGAGGGGGGGAGCACAGATACGCAGTATTTT. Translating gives CAISEGGSTDTQYF.